This TCR beta chain was sequenced for a study of blood T cell repertoires in COVID-19. Study background: Acute-phase and convalescent COVID-19 samples originated in the United States, Italy and Spain. T cells, B-cell-depleted T cells, or PBMCs provided the cDNA or gDNA that served as material.

Germline CDR1 reads LNHNV; CDR2 reads YYDKDF (reference sequence). V was pared by 3 bases and J by 2 bases, with 14 bases between. The CDR3 contains 16 residues. In the source study's methods: Reference gene primer amplification gave estimated nucleated cell counts. Repertoires were generated with immunoSEQ multiplex PCR, while TCRdb's copy carries only in-frame clones and drops some. The DNA was the basis for D and trimming; V, J and clone size are from that table. The data hold about 220,000 clones, with 86% observed a single time. Sequenced material: peripheral blood. J is TRBJ2-1 and V is TRBV15; tentatively, D is TRBD2 (7 bases). The sequence derives from a man aged 25 to 45 who had recovered from COVID-19. CDR3 coding DNA: TGTGCCACCAGCAGGGCCCGGGGGGCCCCCTACAATGAGCAGTTCTTC. The encoded protein is CATSRARGAPYNEQFF.